A single sample gave rise to the 13 T cell receptor beta chains below, sequenced in a study of T cell changes during pregnancy in multiple sclerosis. TCRdb's table, derived via immunoSEQ multiplex PCR, lists solely in-frame clones and lacks some. The sample includes 40,000 to 50,000 clones, about nine tenths of them seen just once. The specimen was CD8+ T cells from peripheral blood mononuclear cells, collected after pregnancy. These receptors were collected from a female donor with multiple sclerosis, enrolled in a pregnancy study.

The gene calls are TRBV27 and TRBJ1-1; D not resolved. The germline V and J ends were trimmed by 4 bases and 5 bases, with 14 bases remaining between them. The CDR3 consists of 14 residues. Per the germline V gene, CDR1 is MNHEY and CDR2 is SMNVEV (reference sequence). The CDR3 protein is CASSSIDPGTEAFF. In DNA, the CDR3 is TGTGCCAGCAGTTCGATAGATCCGGGGACTGAAGCTTTCTTT.

This chain joins TRBV5-1 and TRBJ1-2; weak D call: TRBD1 (5 bases). From germline, CDR1 is SGHRS and CDR2 YFSETQ. V lost 2 bases and J lost 8, with 13 bases in between. The CDR3 contains 13 residues. The CDR3 nucleotides read TGCGCCAGCAGCTTAACCCAGGGTGACGGCTACACCTTC. It encodes CASSLTQGDGYTF.

V is TRBV14 and J is TRBJ2-7; 8 nucleotides match TRBD1. The length of the CDR3 is 19 residues. The germline gives CDR1 SGHDN, CDR2 FVKESK. V lost 0 bases, J lost 2 bases, and 15 bases stayed unmatched. CDR3 loop: CASSQDPLLTGGIPYEQYF. The CDR3 bases are TGTGCCAGCAGCCAAGACCCCCTCCTTACAGGGGGAATCCCCTACGAGCAGTACTTC.

The CDR3 DNA reads TGCGCCAGCAGCGGAGCGGGGGGCTCCTACGAGCAGTACTTC. It yields the protein CASSGAGGSYEQYF. The chain uses TRBV5-1 and TRBJ2-7; TRBD2 matches 9 bases. Germline V CDR1 and CDR2: SGHRS, YFSETQ. This CDR3 region has 14 residues. V was clipped by 4 bases and J by 0 bases; unmatched bases: 2.

The chain couples TRBV4-1 to TRBJ2-3, with a possible D match to TRBD1 (6 bases). Trimming removed 3 bases from V and 5 bases from J, with 18 bases in between. Germline CDR1 reads MGHRA; CDR2 reads YSYEKL. The CDR3 runs to 16 residues. CDR3 sequence reads: CASSHVTQGPGDTQYF. The DNA of the CDR3 is TGCGCCAGCAGCCACGTAACACAGGGTCCCGGAGATACGCAGTATTTT.

The chain recombines TRBV2 with TRBJ1-1, with D possibly TRBD1 on 5 matching bases. This CDR3 is 17 amino acids long. V lost 6 bases and J lost 1, with 21 bases in between. Germline values: CDR1 SNHLY, CDR2 FYNNEI. The CDR3 is CASSPTGGQASNTEAFF. The CDR3 nucleotides read TGTGCCAGCAGCCCCACAGGTGGTCAGGCGTCGAACACTGAAGCTTTCTTT.

The J gene is TRBJ2-1, the V gene TRBV7-6; weak D call: TRBD1 (5 bases). The V end was cut by 1 base, the J end by 2 bases, with 9 bases between. The CDR3 sequence is 15 residues long. The germline gives CDR1 SGHVS, CDR2 FNYEAQ. Here the CDR3 reads CASSLDRSAYNEQFF. The CDR3 DNA follows: TGTGCCAGCAGCTTAGACAGGTCCGCCTACAATGAGCAGTTCTTC.

The rearrangement joins TRBV5-8 to TRBJ1-5; 7 bases match TRBD1. Unmatched junction bases numbered 7, after V lost 6 bases and J lost 1 base. From germline, CDR1 is SGHTS and CDR2 YDEGEE. The CDR3 has 15 amino acids. DNA of the CDR3: TGTGCCAGCACCGGGGGACAGTTCAGCAATCAGCCCCAGCATTTT. This gives the protein CASTGGQFSNQPQHF.

V usage is TRBV9 and J usage is TRBJ2-1; 7 nucleotides line up with TRBD2. Germline assignment: CDR1 SGDLS and CDR2 YYNGEE. The CDR3 consists of 13 residues. After removal of 5 bases from V and 7 bases from J, the junction contained 6 bases not matched to a gene. CDR3 loop: CASRGEGGNEQFF. The CDR3 DNA reads TGTGCCAGCAGAGGGGAGGGAGGGAATGAGCAGTTCTTC. The whole variable domain, filled in from reference TRBV9 and TRBJ2-1, reads DSGVTQTPKHLITATGQRVTLRCSPRSGDLSVYWYQQSLDQGLQFLIQYYNGEERAKGNILERFSAQQFPDLHSELNLSSLELGDSALYFCASRGEGGNEQFFGPGTRLTVL.

This chain connects TRBV21-1 to TRBJ1-4; the table names TRBD1, a call not compared with the DNA. TRBV21-1 is flagged as a pseudogene. The CDR3 is 15 amino acids. The CDR3 DNA follows: TGTGCCAGCAGCAATGAGTCCAGGGCCCTAGAAAAACTGTTTTTT. Translated: CASSNESRALEKLFF.

The chain combines TRBV29-1 with TRBJ2-7; 7 bases match TRBD1. Germline V gives CDR1 SQVTM, CDR2 ANQGSEA. The V gene end was trimmed by 1 base and the J gene end by 5 bases; junction bases not matched to a gene: 5. The CDR3 is 13 amino acids. The CDR3 sequence is CSVEADRVNEQYF. CDR3 bases: TGCAGCGTTGAAGCTGACAGGGTCAACGAGCAGTACTTC.

This chain connects TRBV7-2 to TRBJ2-7; D gene ambiguous. Trimming removed 1 base from V and 2 bases from J, with 9 bases in between. Germline assignment: CDR1 SGHTA and CDR2 FQGNSA. This CDR3 spans 14 amino acids. CDR3 residues: CASSLDSYPYEQYF. The DNA of the CDR3 is TGTGCCAGCAGCTTAGATTCCTACCCCTACGAGCAGTACTTC.

This chain joins TRBV6-5 and TRBJ1-4; a possible D gene is TRBD1 (5 bases). Trimming removed 6 bases from V and 8 bases from J, with 7 bases in between. The germline gives CDR1 MNHEY, CDR2 SVGAGI. This CDR3 is 11 amino acids long. The chain's CDR3 is CASSTGEKLFF. The DNA for the CDR3 is TGTGCCAGCAGCACAGGCGAAAAACTGTTTTTT.